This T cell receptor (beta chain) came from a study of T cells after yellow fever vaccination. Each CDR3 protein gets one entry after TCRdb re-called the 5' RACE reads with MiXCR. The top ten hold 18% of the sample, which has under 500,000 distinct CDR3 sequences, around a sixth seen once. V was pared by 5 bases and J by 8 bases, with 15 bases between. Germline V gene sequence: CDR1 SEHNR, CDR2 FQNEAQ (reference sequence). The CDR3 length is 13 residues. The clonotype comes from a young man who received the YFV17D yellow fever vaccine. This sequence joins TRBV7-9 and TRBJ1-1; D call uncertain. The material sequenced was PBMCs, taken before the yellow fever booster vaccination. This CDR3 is CASSPNIVDEAFF. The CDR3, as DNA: TGTGCCAGCAGCCCAAATATTGTGGACGAAGCTTTCTTT.